This entry lists 26 T cell receptor beta chains sequenced from one sample in a study of T cell clonality in common variable immunodeficiency. Some clones are missing from TCRdb's copy, which holds only in-frame ones; the method was immunoSEQ multiplex PCR. In total the sample includes 40,000 to 65,000 clones, none of them seen once. Material: peripheral blood mononuclear cells. These receptors all come from a person aged 18 to 69 in good health.

This clone occurred many times. The read finishes 3 residues shy of the CDR3 end, and the germline J gene is used to complete it. The chain employs TRBV5-8 and TRBJ1-4; D may be TRBD1 (6 bases). V lost 2 bases and J lost 3, with 8 bases in between. Per germline, CDR1 SGHTS and CDR2 YDEGEE. The CDR3 runs to 14 residues. The DNA read from the CDR3 is TGTGCCAGCAGCTTCCAGGGGCCTAATGAAAAA. Protein: CASSFQGPNEK. The whole CDR3 sequence reads CASSFQGPNEKLFF.

This clone was detected ten times or more. The CDR3 end lies 3 residues beyond the end of the read and is filled in from the germline J gene. This chain uses TRBV4-1 with TRBJ1-5; D is uncertain. The CDR3 sequence is 14 residues long. V dropped 6 bases and J dropped 3 bases, with 12 bases sitting between them. CDR1 and CDR2 (germline): MGHRA, YSYEKL. The chain's CDR3 is CASRPTLNNQPQHF. Incomplete CDR3 DNA: TGCGCCAGCAGACCCACCCTAAACAATCAGCCC.

This clone was seen many times. The read finishes 3 residues shy of the CDR3 end, and the germline J gene is used to complete it. V is TRBV12-3 or TRBV12-4 and J is TRBJ1-2, with D possibly being TRBD1 (6 bases). This CDR3 spans 13 amino acids. CDR3 region: CASSFEGEGVYTF. The sequenced part of the CDR3 DNA is TGTGCCAGCAGTTTCGAGGGAGAGGGGGTC.

In regard to this clone: The CDR3 end falls 3 residues outside the read, so it is completed with the germline J gene. This chain uses TRBV18 with TRBJ1-2; tentatively, D is TRBD1 (5 bases). CDR1 is KGHSH and CDR2 is LQKENI in the germline V gene. The CDR3 contains 16 residues. Incomplete CDR3 DNA: TGTGCCAGCTCGCCGGGACTAGCGGGTTTTTGGGATACC. Translated: CASSPGLAGFWDT. In full, the CDR3 is CASSPGLAGFWDTYTF.

There are a few counts of this clone. Coverage ceases 3 residues before the CDR3 finishes, and the germline J gene fills in the end. The chain is built from TRBV19 and TRBJ1-2; unclear D gene. Per the germline V gene, CDR1 is LNHDA and CDR2 is SQIVND (reference sequence). The CDR3 totals 14 residues. The CDR3 sequence: CASKNSGFSYDYTF. CDR3 DNA (partial): TGTGCCAGTAAAAATAGCGGTTTTTCCTACGAC.

This clone was seen at least ten times. The read halts 3 residues ahead of the CDR3 end, with the missing end drawn from the germline J gene. J is TRBJ2-1 and V is TRBV11-3; weak D call: TRBD2 (6 bases). V shed 5 bases and J shed 1 base, with 9 bases lying between them. The CDR3 is 14 amino acids. CDR1 SGHNT and CDR2 YENEEA come from the germline V gene. CDR3 DNA (partial): TGTGCCAGCAGCCTGGCGGGGTCCTACAATGAG. This encodes CASSLAGSYNE. The full CDR3 reads CASSLAGSYNEQFF.

There are a few counts of this clone. The read comes to an end 3 residues before the CDR3 does, leaving the germline J gene to fill in the end. This CDR3 is also generated by other DNA sequences in the sample. The J gene is TRBJ2-1, the V gene TRBV7-2; 14 bases agree with TRBD2. CDR3 length: 15 residues. V gave up 1 base and J gave up 7 bases; unmatched junction bases: 0. Germline values: CDR1 SGHTA, CDR2 FQGNSA. The CDR3 DNA, read in part, is TGTGCCAGCAGCTTAGGACTAGCGGGGGGGAATGAG. It specifies CASSLGLAGGNE. The complete CDR3 protein is CASSLGLAGGNEQFF. The full variable domain, with the rest looked up from reference TRBV7-2 and TRBJ2-1, is GAGVSQSPSNKVTEKGKDVELRCDPISGHTALYWYRQSLGQGLEFLIYFQGNSAPDKSGLPSDRFSAERTGGSVSTLTIQRTQQEDSAVYLCASSLGLAGGNEQFFGPGTRLTVL.

This clone was observed at least ten times. The sequenced fragment ends 3 residues before the CDR3 boundary, so the rest is inferred from the germline J gene. The J gene is TRBJ2-3, the V gene TRBV20-1, with D perhaps matching TRBD2 (7 bases). The CDR3 length is 16 residues. Trimming left V 7 bases short and J 5 bases short, with 25 bases between. Germline V gene data show CDR1 as DFQATT and CDR2 as SNEGSKA (reference sequence). CDR3 DNA (partial): TGCAGTGTCCGACTGATTGGGGGGGCGGAGGAAGATACG. Its protein product is CSVRLIGGAEEDT. The full-length CDR3 reads as CSVRLIGGAEEDTQYF.

CDR3 amino acids: CSASLNDRGRGLGNEKLFF. Incomplete CDR3 DNA: TGCAGTGCTAGTTTAAACGACAGGGGGAGAGGATTGGGTAATGAAAAA. The J gene is TRBJ1-4, the V gene TRBV20-1, with 9 bases identical to TRBD1. The CDR3 goes on 3 residues after the read ends, and that part is filled in from the germline J gene. J lost 4 bases, V lost 3 bases, and 18 bases had no gene match. The CDR3 contains 19 residues. Germline V gene sequence: CDR1 DFQATT, CDR2 SNEGSKA (reference sequence).

This clone was detected many times. The CDR3 end lies 3 residues beyond the end of the read and is filled in from the germline J gene. J is TRBJ1-1 and V is TRBV19, with D possibly TRBD1 on 6 matching bases. The germline V gene encodes CDR1 LNHDA and CDR2 SQIVND (reference sequence). The CDR3 totals 11 residues. The sequenced part of the CDR3 DNA is TGTGCCAGCAAGACAGGACACGAA. Protein sequence: CASKTGHE. The CDR3 in its entirety is CASKTGHEAFF.

The table lists this clone with many counts. Read sequence stops 3 residues before the CDR3 end, and the germline J gene provides the missing end. This chain uses TRBV7-9 with TRBJ2-3; no clear D. The CDR3 spans 14 residues. CDR1 and CDR2 from the germline V gene are SEHNR and FQNEAQ (reference sequence). V lost 4 bases and J 3 bases, leaving 11 bases between the germline ends. The DNA read from the CDR3 is TGTGCCAGCAGCTCAATATCAGTGACAGATACG. Its translation: CASSSISVTDT. The whole CDR3 protein reads CASSSISVTDTQYF.

This clone was seen at least ten times. The read ends 3 residues shy of where the CDR3 ends; the end is completed using the germline J gene. V is TRBV20-1 and J is TRBJ2-7, with 9 bases identical to TRBD1. CDR1 is DFQATT and CDR2 is SNEGSKA in the germline V gene (reference sequence). This CDR3 is 14 amino acids long. J gave up 5 bases and V 5 bases, and 10 bases lay outside the gene matches. The CDR3 bases that were read are TGCAGTGCTTCGCCCGGGACAGGGCTCCACGAG. The encoded protein is CSASPGTGLHE. The full CDR3 is CSASPGTGLHEQYF.

The table lists this clone with many counts. The sequenced fragment ends 3 residues before the CDR3 boundary, so the rest is inferred from the germline J gene. The chain combines TRBV2 with TRBJ2-5; 7 bases map to TRBD1. Germline CDR1 is SNHLY and CDR2 is FYNNEI. The CDR3 sequence is 16 residues long. Trimming cost V 3 bases and J 5 bases; bases outside gene matches: 12. The sequenced part of the CDR3 DNA is TGTGCCAGCAGTGACCTCGCCGAGGGGGCAGGTGAGACC. It specifies CASSDLAEGAGET. The full-length CDR3 reads as CASSDLAEGAGETQYF.

This clone was detected many times. With the read ending 3 residues before the CDR3 end, the germline J gene is used to fill in that end. The rearrangement links TRBV7-3 to TRBJ2-1; tentatively, D is TRBD2 (6 bases). Germline V gene lookup returns CDR1 SGHTA and CDR2 FQGTGA. This CDR3 contains 16 residues. Trimming left V 1 base short and J 4 bases short, with 14 bases between. The CDR3 DNA, read in part, is TGTGCCAGCAGCTTAATCGGCGGACTACCATACAATGAG. Its translation: CASSLIGGLPYNE. The whole CDR3 reads CASSLIGGLPYNEQFF. The full variable domain, with the rest looked up from reference TRBV7-3 and TRBJ2-1, is GAGVSQTPSNKVTEKGKYVELRCDPISGHTALYWYRQSLGQGPEFLIYFQGTGAADDSGLPNDRFFAVRPEGSVSTLKIQRTERGDSAVYLCASSLIGGLPYNEQFFGPGTRLTVL.

This clone was recorded many times. The read ends 3 residues shy of where the CDR3 ends; the end is completed using the germline J gene. The chain recombines TRBV18 with TRBJ1-1; TRBD1 agrees at 9 bases. Germline-derived CDR1 and CDR2 are KGHSH and LQKENI. Unmatched junction bases numbered 6, after V lost 4 bases and J lost 0 bases. The CDR3 is 16 amino acids. CDR3 DNA, as far as it was read: TGTGCCAGCTCACGAGGGACAGGGCGTATGAACACTGAA. It yields the protein CASSRGTGRMNTE. The full CDR3 reads CASSRGTGRMNTEAFF.

This clone was observed at least ten times. The read ends 3 residues shy of where the CDR3 ends; the end is completed using the germline J gene. The chain couples TRBV29-1 to TRBJ1-2; TRBD1 agrees at 9 bases. This CDR3 region has 14 residues. Germline CDR1 reads SQVTM; CDR2 reads ANQGSEA. The trim removed 4 bases at V and 6 bases at J, leaving 9 bases unmatched. The covered CDR3 bases are TGCAGCGTTGCCGCCGGGACAGGGTATCATGGC. It is translated as CSVAAGTGYHG. The whole CDR3 reads CSVAAGTGYHGYTF.

This clone was seen at least ten times. Read coverage stops 3 residues before the CDR3 terminus; the germline J gene supplies the remainder. The chain joins TRBV7-8 to TRBJ1-5, with TRBD1 matching 9 bases. The CDR3 is made up of 15 amino acids. Trimming took 2 bases from V and 6 from J; bases not matched to a gene: 5. CDR1 is SGHVS, CDR2 FQNEAQ, per germline. The CDR3 sequence: CASSLSGQGGQPQHF. CDR3 DNA, as far as it was read: TGTGCCAGCAGCTTATCGGGACAGGGAGGTCAGCCC. Together with reference TRBV7-8 and TRBJ1-5, the CDR3 gives the full variable domain: GAGVSQSPRYKVAKRGQDVALRCDPISGHVSLFWYQQALGQGPEFLTYFQNEAQLDKSGLPSDRFFAERPEGSVSTLKIQRTQQEDSAVYLCASSLSGQGGQPQHFGDGTRLSIL.

This clone was detected many times. The CDR3 end falls 3 residues outside the read, so it is completed with the germline J gene. V is TRBV2 and J is TRBJ1-2; D uncertain. This CDR3 has 13 amino acids. Looked up from germline, CDR1 is SNHLY and CDR2 is FYNNEI. This CDR3 reads CASSETGHTGYTF. Incomplete CDR3 DNA: TGTGCCAGCAGTGAAACGGGTCACACGGGC.

This clone was detected ten times or more. The CDR3 goes on 3 residues after the read ends, and that part is filled in from the germline J gene. The chain links TRBV19 to TRBJ2-1; 11 bases line up with TRBD2. Trimming removed 5 bases from V and 5 bases from J; junction bases left unmatched: 5. From germline, CDR1 is LNHDA and CDR2 SQIVND (reference sequence). The CDR3 has 15 amino acids. The CDR3 here is CASSEIAGGHNEQFF. Incomplete CDR3 DNA: TGTGCCAGTAGTGAGATAGCGGGGGGGCACAATGAG. The variable domain in full, with the rest retrieved from reference TRBV19 and TRBJ2-1, is DGGITQSPKYLFRKEGQNVTLSCEQNLNHDAMYWYRQDPGQGLRLIYYSQIVNDFQKGDIAEGYSVSREKKESFPLTVTSAQKNPTAFYLCASSEIAGGHNEQFFGPGTRLTVL.

This clone was counted a few times. Read data end 3 residues before the CDR3 end; the end is taken from the germline J gene. The rearrangement uses TRBV7-2 and TRBJ1-3; D possibly corresponds to TRBD1 (5 bases). The germline V and J ends were trimmed by 5 bases and 4 bases, with 9 bases remaining between them. This CDR3 is built from 13 residues. CDR1 is SGHTA, CDR2 FQGNSA, per germline. Partial CDR3 DNA: TGTGCCAGCAGCCCCCGACAGGGAAACACC. Encoded protein: CASSPRQGNT. The entire CDR3 is CASSPRQGNTIYF.

In its sample, this clone was seen many times. The read finishes 3 residues shy of the CDR3 end, and the germline J gene is used to complete it. This sequence joins TRBV18 and TRBJ2-3, with 10 bases matching TRBD2. Unmatched junction bases numbered 7, after V lost 6 bases and J lost 4 bases. In germline, CDR1 is KGHSH, CDR2 LQKENI. The CDR3 consists of 15 residues. The CDR3 loop reads CASSLAGEVSDTQYF. The sequenced part of the CDR3 DNA is TGTGCCAGCTCGCTAGCGGGAGAGGTGTCAGATACG.

This clone was counted only a few times. The read terminates 3 residues before the CDR3 end, so the remaining end is supplied by the germline J gene. The rearrangement links TRBV7-9 to TRBJ2-2; 9 bases are shared with TRBD1. This CDR3 contains 15 residues. The germline V gene encodes CDR1 SEHNR and CDR2 FQNEAQ (reference sequence). This CDR3 reads CASSPNTGGSEKLFF. The CDR3 bases that were read are TGTGCCAGCAGCCCTAATACAGGGGGCAGTGAAAAG.

In its sample, this clone was seen many times. The CDR3 protein is CASSLAGYGYGYTF. The sequenced part of the CDR3 DNA is TGTGCCAGCAGCTTAGCAGGGTATGGCTATGGC. This chain joins TRBV7-9 and TRBJ1-2; no clear D. The read stops 3 residues short of the end of the CDR3; the missing end is completed from the germline J gene. CDR1 SEHNR and CDR2 FQNEAQ come from the germline V gene (reference sequence). The V end lost 0 bases, the J end lost 4 bases, and 9 bases lay between the germline ends. CDR3 length: 14 residues.

This clone was found many times. The read falls 3 residues short of the CDR3 end, and the missing part is taken from the germline J gene. The chain is built from TRBV19 and TRBJ1-4; TRBD1 matches at 9 bases. From germline, CDR1 is LNHDA and CDR2 SQIVND (reference sequence). J lost 7 bases, V lost 6 bases, and 6 bases had no gene match. The CDR3 has 14 amino acids. Partial CDR3 DNA: TGTGCCAGTAGCCGAGGACAGGGGTCTGAAAAA. Protein: CASSRGQGSEK. The full CDR3 protein reads CASSRGQGSEKLFF.

At least ten counts were recorded for this clone. The read ends 3 residues shy of where the CDR3 ends; the end is completed using the germline J gene. The V gene is TRBV29-1, the J gene TRBJ2-1, with TRBD2 matching over 8 bases. The CDR3 extends over 14 amino acids. Trimming at V came to 5 bases and at J to 4 bases, leaving 7 bases not matched to a gene. Germline V lookup: CDR1 SQVTM, CDR2 ANQGSEA. The covered CDR3 bases are TGCAGCGTTACCGAGCGGGGGAGGTACAATGAG. This encodes CSVTERGRYNE. The entire CDR3 sequence reads CSVTERGRYNEQFF.

This clone was recorded at least ten times. Read data end 3 residues before the CDR3 end; the end is taken from the germline J gene. The rearrangement joins TRBV19 to TRBJ2-5; 8 bases match TRBD1. Germline CDR1 and CDR2: LNHDA and SQIVND (reference sequence). With V trimmed by 5 bases and J by 4 bases, 9 bases remained unmatched. The CDR3 covers 15 residues. The CDR3 DNA, read in part, is TGTGCCAGTAGTGCCTCCAGGGGACAGGTAGAGACC. Translating gives CASSASRGQVET. The entire CDR3 reads CASSASRGQVETQYF. The full variable domain, with the rest looked up from reference TRBV19 and TRBJ2-5, is DGGITQSPKYLFRKEGQNVTLSCEQNLNHDAMYWYRQDPGQGLRLIYYSQIVNDFQKGDIAEGYSVSREKKESFPLTVTSAQKNPTAFYLCASSASRGQVETQYFGPGTRLLVL.